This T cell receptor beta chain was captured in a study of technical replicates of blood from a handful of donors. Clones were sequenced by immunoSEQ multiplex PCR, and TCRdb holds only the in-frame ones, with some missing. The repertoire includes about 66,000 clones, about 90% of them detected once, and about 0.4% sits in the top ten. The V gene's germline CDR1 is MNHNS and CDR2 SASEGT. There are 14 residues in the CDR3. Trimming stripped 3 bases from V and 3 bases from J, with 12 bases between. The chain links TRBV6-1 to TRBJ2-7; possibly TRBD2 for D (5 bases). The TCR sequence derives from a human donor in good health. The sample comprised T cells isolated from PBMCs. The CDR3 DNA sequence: TGTGCCAGCAGTGAGGAGGTCCTGAGCTACGAGCAGTACTTC. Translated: CASSEEVLSYEQYF.